These 4 T cell receptor beta chains were sequenced from one sample in a study of T cell changes during pregnancy in multiple sclerosis (dated by TCRdb to about 2019). Libraries were built with the immunoSEQ multiplex PCR assay. Imported from immuneACCESS, the table was reduced by TCRdb to in-frame sequences with V and J called. These copies leave out some clones; in studies compared against another copy, an unresolved V gene accounts for under half, and the cause of the remainder is not known. The sample profile shows 65,000 to 85,000 clones; around 90% of them were found once. 0.29% of the sample is in the top ten clones. Material: CD4+ T cells from peripheral blood mononuclear cells, obtained after pregnancy. These receptors all stem from a female donor with multiple sclerosis, enrolled in a pregnancy study.

The rearrangement uses TRBV6-1 and TRBJ1-5, with 8 nucleotides matching TRBD1. The CDR3 loop spans 13 amino acids. Losses at the gene ends were 3 bases for V and 5 bases for J; bases not matched to a gene: 0. The germline V gene has CDR1 MNHNS and CDR2 SASEGT. CDR3 in amino acids: CASSEGQDQPQHF. As DNA, the CDR3 is TGTGCCAGCAGTGAGGGACAGGATCAGCCCCAGCATTTT.

The chain has TRBV5-6 and TRBJ1-1, with TRBD1 identical over 7 bases. This CDR3 comprises 12 residues. J lost 8 bases, V lost 5 bases, and 6 bases had no gene match. Germline V gene sequence: CDR1 SGHDT, CDR2 YYEEEE. The CDR3 coding sequence is TGTGCCAGCAGGATGACAGGGTCGGAAGCTTTCTTT. Amino acid sequence: CASRMTGSEAFF.

This chain joins TRBV10-1 and TRBJ2-1; D unclear. Germline CDR1 and CDR2: WNHNN and SYGVQD (reference sequence). Trimming shortened V by 0 bases and J by 9 bases, and 12 bases separated the two germline ends. The CDR3 length is 14 residues. The CDR3 bases are TGCGCCAGCAGTGAGTCGTTAATAGCTGGTGAGCAGTTCTTC. It yields the protein CASSESLIAGEQFF.

The V gene is TRBV27, the J gene TRBJ2-7; 13 bases agree with TRBD2. The germline gives CDR1 MNHEY, CDR2 SMNVEV (reference sequence). The CDR3 totals 14 residues. Losses at the gene ends were 6 bases for V and 9 bases for J; bases not matched to a gene: 8. CDR3 region: CASSGLAGVTRQYF. The CDR3 DNA sequence: TGTGCCAGCAGCGGACTAGCGGGAGTAACAAGGCAGTACTTC.